This T cell receptor beta chain was found in a study of blood T cells in healthy people across ages. Overall study results and limits: Donor CMV status was unknown, possibly confounding expanded clonotype changes.

The table lists this clonotype with a few counts. The antigen remains unidentified. Primers used in a second PCR of about 6 to 11 cycles were a sample-barcoded 5' primer and a J-beta primer mix. MiXCR, run by TCRdb on the 5' RACE reads, gives a single entry per CDR3 protein. The data contain around 780,000 distinct CDR3 sequences, roughly 56% of them singletons. Healthy Caucasians from Russia aged about 6 to 90 served as donors. The total RNA that was extracted per sample amounted to at least 5 micrograms. CDR3 size: 13 residues. With V trimmed by 5 bases and J by 4 bases, 7 bases remained unmatched. Germline CDR1 SQVTM, CDR2 ANQGSEA.

This chain links TRBV29-1 with TRBJ2-5, with 7 nucleotides matching TRBD1. This clonotype originated in a man between 35 and 55 years old in good health. The sequencing sample was made of blood. The CDR3 loop is CSVLISGGETQYF. The CDR3 nucleotides are TGCAGCGTTCTAATCTCAGGGGGAGAGACCCAGTACTTC.